Presented here are 6 T cell receptor beta chains from one specimen sequenced in a study of T cells in Graves' hyperthyroidism and ophthalmopathy (dated by TCRdb to between 2017 and 2020). Libraries were made using multiplex PCR. The listed sequencing device is Illumina HiSeq 2000. Amplification of TCR beta CDR3 regions was carried out from RNA transcripts. For the first round of RT-PCR on the TCR CDR3, the HTBI primer set was used together with the Qiagen OneStep RT-PCR kit. TCRdb trimmed public reads at Q25 via fastp, called clones via MiXCR and kept in-frame beta chains. For every CDR3 protein sequence, its rows merge into one entry that carries the most common genes and DNA. The sample table lists 500,000 to 750,000 distinct CDR3 sequences, 46% of them with a count of one. The ten largest clones add up to roughly 7.7% of the sample. Sequenced: peripheral blood or thyroid tissue (not recorded which). The receptors originated from a woman under 30 with Graves' hyperthyroidism.

The V and J genes are TRBV20-1 and TRBJ1-1; D gene ambiguous. With 6 bases removed from V and 1 base from J, the gap between germline ends came to 15 bases. This CDR3 has 14 amino acids. CDR1 DFQATT and CDR2 SNEGSKA come from the germline V gene (reference sequence). CDR3 in DNA: TGCAGTGCCAGCAGTTACACACAGAACACTGAAGCTTTCTTT. Its protein is CSASSYTQNTEAFF.

V and J are TRBV7-3 and TRBJ1-1, with a tentative D call TRBD1 (6 bases). CDR1 and CDR2 from the germline V gene are SGHTA and FQGTGA. V shed 2 bases and J shed 1 base, with 11 bases lying between them. The CDR3 extends over 15 amino acids. The CDR3 here is CASSLDLGQNTEAFF. The CDR3, as DNA: TGTGCCAGCAGCTTAGACTTGGGACAGAACACTGAAGCTTTCTTT.

Notes on this clonotype: One end of the junction is discordant with germline, which a read error may explain. The chain carries TRBV25-1 and TRBJ2-7; 7 bases align to TRBD1. From germline, CDR1 is MGHDK and CDR2 SYGVNS. The CDR3 is 14 residues long. This CDR3 is CASSAGQKSYEQYF. The CDR3 bases are TGTGCCAGCAGTGCGGGACAGAAATCCTACGAGCAGTACTTT.

The chain joins TRBV10-3 to TRBJ2-1; TRBD2 aligns across 10 bases. The CDR3 sequence is 15 residues long. J was trimmed by 9 bases and V by 4 bases; bases with no gene match: 9. CDR1 is ENHRY, CDR2 SYGVKD, per germline. CDR3 protein: CAISGRLAGRGEQFF. CDR3 DNA: TGTGCCATCAGTGGAAGACTAGCGGGCCGGGGTGAGCAGTTCTTC.

This clonotype was recorded at least ten times. J is TRBJ2-7 and V is TRBV14; 7 nucleotides line up with TRBD1. The CDR3 runs to 13 residues. V dropped 4 bases and J dropped 6; count of bases not matched to a gene: 6. The germline gives CDR1 SGHDN, CDR2 FVKESK. The CDR3 DNA is TGTGCCAGCAGCCCTTGGACAGGCGGCGAGCAGTACTTC. This codes for CASSPWTGGEQYF.

This clonotype has ten or more counts. V and J are TRBV20-1 and TRBJ1-2; 7 nucleotides align to TRBD1. V trimming: 6 bases; J trimming: 5 bases; junction bases outside the gene matches: 6. This CDR3 spans 12 amino acids. Germline lookup yields CDR1 DFQATT and CDR2 SNEGSKA (reference sequence). The CDR3 DNA follows: TGCAGTGCCAGCAGGGGGGGGTATGGCTACACCTTC. Its translation: CSASRGGYGYTF.